These 30 T cell receptor beta chains were sequenced from one sample in a study of cytotoxic CD8 clonotypes in ibrutinib-treated CLL. Data came from immunoSEQ multiplex PCR; TCRdb stores just in-frame clones and leaves some out. The sample records roughly 250,000 clones, 70% being singletons. The material was PBMCs, obtained after 24 months of ibrutinib treatment. The receptor set was obtained from a human donor with chronic lymphocytic leukemia.

V usage is TRBV5-6 and J usage is TRBJ1-1; D gene uncertain. Germline V lookup: CDR1 SGHDT, CDR2 YYEEEE. The V end was cut by 0 bases, the J end by 3 bases, with 3 bases between. There are 12 residues in the CDR3. This chain's CDR3 is CASSLGDTEAFF. In DNA, the CDR3 is TGTGCCAGCAGCTTGGGGGACACTGAAGCTTTCTTT.

The chain carries TRBV10-3 and TRBJ2-7; D not certain. The CDR3 consists of 12 residues. V lost 3 bases and J lost 2, with 5 bases in between. The germline V gene encodes CDR1 ENHRY and CDR2 SYGVKD. Written as DNA, the CDR3 is TGTGCCATCAGTGACCAAGCCTACGAGCAGTACTTC. It specifies CAISDQAYEQYF.

The chain uses TRBV7-2 and TRBJ1-2; D is unclear. CDR1 is SGHTA and CDR2 is FQGNSA in the germline V gene. CDR3 length: 12 residues. V lost 6 bases to trimming and J lost 3 bases, with 8 bases between them. CDR3 DNA: TGTGCCAGCAGTTTAATTCACTATGGCTACACCTTC. Protein product: CASSLIHYGYTF.

The rearrangement joins TRBV7-3 to TRBJ2-3, with D perhaps matching TRBD2 (6 bases). The CDR3 consists of 15 residues. The V end lost 1 base, the J end lost 0 bases, and 8 bases lay between the germline ends. CDR1 and CDR2 from the germline V gene are SGHTA and FQGTGA. The CDR3 is CASSLIGTSTDTQYF. For the CDR3, the DNA is TGTGCCAGCAGCTTAATTGGGACTAGCACAGATACGCAGTATTTT. The full variable domain, with the rest looked up from reference TRBV7-3 and TRBJ2-3, is GAGVSQTPSNKVTEKGKYVELRCDPISGHTALYWYRQSLGQGPEFLIYFQGTGAADDSGLPNDRFFAVRPEGSVSTLKIQRTERGDSAVYLCASSLIGTSTDTQYFGPGTRLTVL.

The chain has TRBV28 and TRBJ2-7; 8 nucleotides match TRBD1. CDR1 and CDR2 from the germline V gene are MDHEN and SYDVKM. J was trimmed by 9 bases and V by 3 bases; bases with no gene match: 4. The CDR3 runs to 12 residues. CDR3 amino acids: CASSLNGQGQYF. The CDR3 bases are TGTGCCAGCAGTTTGAATGGACAGGGGCAGTACTTC. The full variable domain, with the rest looked up from reference TRBV28 and TRBJ2-7, is DVKVTQSSRYLVKRTGEKVFLECVQDMDHENMFWYRQDPGLGLRLIYFSYDVKMKEKGDIPEGYSVSREKKERFSLILESASTNQTSMYLCASSLNGQGQYFGPGTRLTVT.

This sequence joins TRBV18 and TRBJ2-7; TRBD1 might be the D (6 bases). Germline V gives CDR1 KGHSH, CDR2 LQKENI. V was trimmed by 3 bases and J by 6 bases, leaving 9 bases between them. This CDR3 has 12 amino acids. The CDR3 nucleotides read TGTGCCAGCTCACCTCTCAGGGGCGAGCAGTACTTC. Protein product: CASSPLRGEQYF. The whole variable domain, remainder taken from reference TRBV18 and TRBJ2-7, is NAGVMQNPRHLVRRRGQEARLRCSPMKGHSHVYWYRQLPEEGLKFMVYLQKENIIDESGMPKERFSAEFPKEGPSILRIQQVVRGDSAAYFCASSPLRGEQYFGPGTRLTVT.

V and J are TRBV9 and TRBJ2-2, with TRBD2 matching over 9 bases. The CDR3 totals 21 residues. Germline lookup yields CDR1 SGDLS and CDR2 YYNGEE. V shed 3 bases, J shed 0 bases, and the junction held 18 bases outside the gene matches. The CDR3 DNA sequence: TGTGCCAGCAGCGGTGGTTCGGTGTCGAGCGGGAGGCTCTCGAACACCGGGGAGCTGTTTTTT. Its translation: CASSGGSVSSGRLSNTGELFF.

The J gene is TRBJ2-5, the V gene TRBV25-1; TRBD2 matches at 14 bases. CDR1 and CDR2 (germline): MGHDK, SYGVNS. This CDR3 comprises 17 residues. The V and J ends lost 6 bases and 5 bases, in that order; junction bases with no gene match: 11. The CDR3 is CASRPGGTSGSLETQYF. As DNA, the CDR3 is TGTGCCAGCAGACCTGGAGGGACTAGCGGGAGTTTGGAGACCCAGTACTTC.

This clone was counted between two and nine times. This chain connects TRBV18 to TRBJ1-1; TRBD1 agrees at 8 bases. V lost 2 bases, J lost 10 bases, and 6 bases stayed unmatched. This CDR3 has 13 amino acids. The germline V gene has CDR1 KGHSH and CDR2 LQKENI. CDR3 nucleotide sequence: TGTGCCAGCTCACCAAACCAGGGGGCGGGAGCTTTCTTT. It translates to CASSPNQGAGAFF.

The gene calls are TRBV4-3 and TRBJ1-5, with D unresolved. CDR1 and CDR2 (germline): LGHNA, YSLEER. Between the trimmed V and J ends, which lost 0 bases and 7 bases, there was a span of 7 bases. The CDR3 runs to 13 residues. The CDR3 sequence: CASSQDVSQPQHF. The DNA for the CDR3 is TGCGCCAGCAGCCAAGATGTAAGCCAGCCCCAGCATTTT.

This clone was seen more than once but under ten times. The chain combines TRBV2 with TRBJ1-2, with unresolved D. The germline V gene has CDR1 SNHLY and CDR2 FYNNEI. This CDR3 region has 13 residues. Trimming left V 3 bases short and J 7 bases short, with 12 bases between. CDR3 DNA: TGTGCCAGCAGTGAGGCTCACAGTAGTGGCTACACCTTC. It translates to CASSEAHSSGYTF.

This chain connects TRBV18 to TRBJ2-5, with a possible D match to TRBD2 (6 bases). Trimming removed 6 bases at V and 5 bases at J, with 16 bases between. The CDR3 sequence is 14 residues long. Germline V CDR1 and CDR2: KGHSH, LQKENI. The CDR3 loop reads CASSLAGLGETQYF. CDR3 nucleotides: TGTGCCAGCTCTCTGGCGGGACTTGGGGAGACCCAGTACTTC.

This clone was seen a few times. The V gene is TRBV6-5, the J gene TRBJ1-2; the D gene is possibly TRBD1 (6 bases). V was clipped by 4 bases and J by 7 bases, with 19 bases between them. The germline CDR1 and CDR2 sequences are MNHEY and SVGAGI. The CDR3 has 15 amino acids. Written as DNA, the CDR3 is TGTGCCAGCAGTTCGCCCGGGACAACGGTGTCTGGCTACACCTTC. Amino acid sequence: CASSSPGTTVSGYTF.

The rearrangement uses TRBV10-3 and TRBJ2-7; D tentatively reads TRBD1 or TRBD2 (6 bases each). This CDR3 region has 13 residues. V was cut by 9 bases and J by 0 bases, with 12 bases left in between. Germline V gene sequence: CDR1 ENHRY, CDR2 SYGVKD. CDR3 DNA sequence: TGTGCCATAAGGGGGGAGTTCTCCTACGAGCAGTACTTC. The encoded protein is CAIRGEFSYEQYF.

This clone occurred a few times. The V and J genes are TRBV25-1 and TRBJ2-7, with TRBD2 matching over 9 bases. V lost 4 bases, J lost 2 bases, and 3 bases stayed unmatched. CDR3 length: 14 amino acids. Germline V gene data show CDR1 as MGHDK and CDR2 as SYGVNS. DNA of the CDR3: TGTGCCAGCAGTGGGACTAGCGTGACCTACGAGCAGTACTTC. It codes for CASSGTSVTYEQYF.

The rearrangement uses TRBV19 and TRBJ2-3; D unresolved. V gave up 3 bases and J gave up 0 bases, with 7 bases separating them. The CDR3 covers 14 residues. CDR1 and CDR2 (germline): LNHDA, SQIVND (reference sequence). CDR3 protein: CASSISTSTDTQYF. The CDR3 DNA reads as TGTGCCAGTAGTATCAGCACTAGCACAGATACGCAGTATTTT.

The chain links TRBV7-9 to TRBJ2-3, with D unresolved. V lost 1 base to trimming and J lost 5 bases, with 7 bases between them. The germline gives CDR1 SEHNR, CDR2 FQNEAQ (reference sequence). The length of the CDR3 is 13 residues. The CDR3 DNA sequence: TGTGCCAGCAGCTTAGGTCACGGAGATACGCAGTATTTT. This encodes CASSLGHGDTQYF.

The V gene is TRBV6-5, the J gene TRBJ1-5; no reliable D call. V was cut by 3 bases and J by 4 bases, with 7 bases left in between. This CDR3 is 13 amino acids long. CDR1 and CDR2 (germline): MNHEY, SVGAGI. CDR3 sequence reads: CASSYRGNQPQHF. CDR3 nucleotide sequence: TGTGCCAGCAGTTATCGCGGAAATCAGCCCCAGCATTTT.

V gene TRBV19 combines with J gene TRBJ1-4; TRBD1 matches at 8 bases. The V gene's germline CDR1 is LNHDA and CDR2 SQIVND (reference sequence). The CDR3 has 13 amino acids. Trimming cost V 6 bases and J 7 bases; bases outside gene matches: 4. CDR3 in amino acids: CASSQGAGEKLFF. CDR3 nucleotides: TGTGCCAGTAGCCAGGGGGCTGGTGAAAAACTGTTTTTT.

The V gene is TRBV29-1, the J gene TRBJ1-2; tentative D call: TRBD1 (5 bases). The CDR3 has 12 amino acids. Germline loops: CDR1 SQVTM, CDR2 ANQGSEA. The V gene lost 7 bases and the J gene lost 1 base, with 10 bases spanning the gap. CDR3 coding DNA: TGCAGCGGGGGCGGGGGTAACTATGGCTACACCTTC. Residues: CSGGGGNYGYTF.

This chain links TRBV28 with TRBJ2-7; 7 bases align to TRBD1. Per germline, CDR1 MDHEN and CDR2 SYDVKM. The CDR3 runs 13 residues. With V trimmed by 8 bases and J by 1 base, 5 bases remained unmatched. The CDR3 DNA follows: TGTGCCAGCGACAGGGAACAATCCTACGAGCAGTACTTC. The encoded protein is CASDREQSYEQYF.

The chain uses TRBV20-1 and TRBJ1-1; D ambiguous. V lost 5 bases, J lost 1 base, and 5 bases lay in between. This CDR3 is built from 11 residues. Germline V gene data show CDR1 as DFQATT and CDR2 as SNEGSKA (reference sequence). The CDR3 coding sequence is TGCAGTGCTGTGGGGAACACTGAAGCTTTCTTT. Its protein is CSAVGNTEAFF.

The chain recombines TRBV7-8 with TRBJ2-3, with no clear D. The length of the CDR3 is 14 residues. Trimming took 2 bases from V and 3 from J, leaving 9 bases between them. Germline CDR1 is SGHVS and CDR2 is FQNEAQ. The CDR3 region is CASSLIQTTDTQYF. As DNA, the CDR3 is TGTGCCAGCAGCTTAATACAGACGACAGATACGCAGTATTTT.

In its sample, this clone was seen a few times. Additional DNA sequences in this sample encode the identical CDR3. The CDR3 DNA sequence: TGTGCCAGCAGTTACTCGGGCGAGCGCACAGATACGCAGTATTTT. Protein: CASSYSGERTDTQYF. The chain joins TRBV6-5 to TRBJ2-3, with D unresolved. This CDR3 has 15 amino acids. V was cut by 0 bases and J by 1 base, with 8 bases left in between. Germline V CDR1 and CDR2: MNHEY, SVGAGI.

This sequence joins TRBV6-4 and TRBJ2-3; D gene uncertain. This CDR3 region has 14 residues. The V and J ends lost 0 bases and 0 bases respectively, with 4 bases between them. The germline V gene has CDR1 MRHNA and CDR2 SNTAGT. This CDR3 reads CASSDSFSTDTQYF. The DNA for the CDR3 is TGTGCCAGCAGTGACTCTTTCAGCACAGATACGCAGTATTTT.

This chain connects TRBV23-1 to TRBJ2-7; D is unclear. TRBV23-1 is identified as an open reading frame with a role that is uncertain. This CDR3 spans 15 amino acids. V lost 0 bases to trimming and J lost 0 bases, with 9 bases between them. The CDR3 DNA reads as TGCGCCAGCAGTCAATCAGGGCAGAGCTCCTACGAGCAGTACTTC. Translated: CASSQSGQSSYEQYF.

The chain carries TRBV28 and TRBJ1-1; the match to TRBD1 covers 8 bases. Germline loops: CDR1 MDHEN, CDR2 SYDVKM. CDR3 length equals 14 residues. The junction had 5 bases not matched to a gene; V was cut back by 8 bases and J by 0 bases. This CDR3 is CASPRTGMNTEAFF. In nucleotides, the CDR3 is TGTGCCAGCCCTAGGACAGGGATGAACACTGAAGCTTTCTTT.

The chain is built from TRBV6-4 and TRBJ2-7; a possible D gene is TRBD1 (5 bases). The V end was cut by 7 bases, the J end by 7 bases, with 17 bases between. Germline-derived CDR1 and CDR2 are MRHNA and SNTAGT. The CDR3 loop spans 13 amino acids. The CDR3 DNA follows: TGTGCCAGCACCCGAGTAGGGGTGTTGGAGCAGTACTTC. This encodes CASTRVGVLEQYF.

The chain carries TRBV7-9 and TRBJ2-7; 11 bases agree with TRBD2. Germline trimming cut 3 bases from V and 6 bases from J; bases unmatched to any gene: 4. The germline V gene encodes CDR1 SEHNR and CDR2 FQNEAQ (reference sequence). This CDR3 contains 14 residues. The CDR3 loop is CASSFGTSGLEQYF. In DNA form, the CDR3 reads TGTGCCAGCAGCTTCGGGACTAGCGGACTCGAGCAGTACTTC.

The chain is built from TRBV21-1 and TRBJ1-5. TRBV21-1 is classified as a pseudogene. This CDR3 has 11 residues. This CDR3 is CARGRDQPQHF. As DNA, the CDR3 is TGTGCCAGGGGGCGGGATCAGCCCCAGCATTTT.